Presented here are 21 T cell receptor beta chains from one specimen sequenced in a study of T cell responses to AZD1222 COVID-19 vaccine. Profiled with immunoSEQ multiplex PCR; TCRdb holds only in-frame clones, not every one. The sample shows under 200,000 clones, 85% to 95% of them seen only once. The input for sequencing was peripheral blood, taken on day 0 of AZD1222 vaccination. These receptors all come from an adult in good health.

The rearrangement links TRBV19 to TRBJ2-2; 7 positions agree with TRBD2. The CDR3 is 15 residues long. V was pared by 2 bases and J by 6 bases, with 6 bases of the junction left unmatched. CDR1 is LNHDA and CDR2 is SQIVND in the germline V gene (reference sequence). CDR3 region: CASSIQTSIAGELFF. The DNA of the CDR3 is TGTGCCAGTAGTATACAGACTAGCATCGCCGGGGAGCTGTTTTTT.

The CDR3 reads CASSSPTTEAFF. The CDR3 nucleotides are TGTGCCAGCAGTTCACCAACTACTGAAGCTTTCTTT. This chain joins TRBV28 and TRBJ1-1; D ambiguous. Trimming stripped 4 bases from V and 5 bases from J, with 8 bases between. The CDR3 has 12 amino acids. Germline V gives CDR1 MDHEN, CDR2 SYDVKM.

A single count supports this clone. The chain combines TRBV14 with TRBJ1-3; no clear D. V was pared by 1 base and J by 7 bases, with 5 bases between. The CDR3 spans 12 residues. Germline V gene lookup returns CDR1 SGHDN and CDR2 FVKESK. CDR3 nucleotide sequence: TGTGCCAGCAGCCAAGGAAGCAACACCATATATTTT. This codes for CASSQGSNTIYF.

The rearrangement joins TRBV5-1 to TRBJ2-1; tentative D call: TRBD2 (6 bases). Per the germline V gene, CDR1 is SGHRS and CDR2 is YFSETQ. Deletions cut 0 bases from V and 7 bases from J, with 14 bases between. The CDR3 length is 15 residues. The CDR3 loop reads CASSLEGLKTNEQFF. In DNA form, the CDR3 reads TGCGCCAGCAGCTTGGAGGGACTGAAAACGAATGAGCAGTTCTTC.

This chain links TRBV19 with TRBJ2-2; a possible D gene is TRBD2 (6 bases). V was trimmed by 9 bases and J by 1 base, leaving 12 bases between them. The germline V gene encodes CDR1 LNHDA and CDR2 SQIVND (reference sequence). The CDR3 has 14 residues. The CDR3 loop reads CASEREMNTGELFF. Written as DNA, the CDR3 is TGTGCCAGCGAACGGGAGATGAACACCGGGGAGCTGTTTTTT.

The gene calls are TRBV6-5 and TRBJ2-1; 7 bases are shared with TRBD2. Germline CDR1 and CDR2: MNHEY and SVGAGI. V shed 6 bases and J 0 bases; nucleotides not matched to a gene: 5. CDR3 length: 15 amino acids. CDR3 sequence: CASRGRTSSYNEQFF. The DNA for the CDR3 is TGTGCCAGCAGAGGGAGGACTAGCTCCTACAATGAGCAGTTCTTC.

This clone appeared once. V usage is TRBV5-1 and J usage is TRBJ2-2; D call uncertain. The CDR3 is 16 residues long. The V end lost 2 bases, the J end lost 0 bases, and 11 bases lay between the germline ends. Germline CDR1 reads SGHRS; CDR2 reads YFSETQ. The DNA of the CDR3 is TGCGCCAGCAGCTTCCCCCACAACGCGAACACCGGGGAGCTGTTTTTT. Translation gives CASSFPHNANTGELFF.

This CDR3 is CASSFQGTGNTEAFF. The CDR3 DNA reads as TGTGCCAGCAGTTTTCAGGGGACGGGGAACACTGAAGCTTTCTTT. The chain has TRBV27 and TRBJ1-1; D is possibly TRBD1 (6 bases). The germline CDR1 and CDR2 sequences are MNHEY and SMNVEV (reference sequence). The CDR3 extends over 15 amino acids. With 3 bases removed from V and 1 base from J, the gap between germline ends came to 12 bases.

The V call is TRBV7-9, the J call TRBJ2-7; D remains ambiguous. V was cut by 1 base and J by 7 bases, with 8 bases left in between. Germline V gene lookup returns CDR1 SEHNR and CDR2 FQNEAQ (reference sequence). This CDR3 has 12 residues. In DNA, the CDR3 is TGTGCCAGCAGCTTAGTTGGTGTTGAGCAGTACTTC. As protein: CASSLVGVEQYF.

The gene calls are TRBV12-5 and TRBJ1-1, with 8 positions matching TRBD1. Germline lookup yields CDR1 LGHNT and CDR2 FRNRAP. This CDR3 contains 13 residues. The J segment lost 7 bases and the V segment lost 3 bases, leaving 4 bases of the junction unmatched. CDR3 in DNA: TGTGCTAGTGGTTTCAGGGGGCAGGGTGAAGCTTTCTTT. It is translated as CASGFRGQGEAFF.

V is TRBV6-5 and J is TRBJ2-7; the match to TRBD1 covers 8 bases. Germline assignment: CDR1 MNHEY and CDR2 SVGAGI. V lost 8 bases, J lost 3 bases, and 9 bases stayed unmatched. The CDR3 length is 14 residues. In nucleotides, the CDR3 is TGTGCCAGCGGACAGGGTGAAAAGTACTACGAGCAGTACTTC. This encodes CASGQGEKYYEQYF.

The V and J genes are TRBV29-1 and TRBJ2-1; TRBD1 matches at 7 bases. The CDR3 sequence is 15 residues long. Per germline, CDR1 SQVTM and CDR2 ANQGSEA. V was clipped by 6 bases and J by 2 bases; unmatched bases: 10. The CDR3 is CSVRQGQNPYNEQFF. CDR3 DNA sequence: TGCAGCGTAAGACAGGGACAGAACCCCTACAATGAGCAGTTCTTC.

V and J are TRBV10-3 and TRBJ2-1; TRBD2 aligns across 12 bases. The junction had 6 bases not matched to a gene; V was cut back by 3 bases and J by 3 bases. CDR3 length: 17 amino acids. CDR1 is ENHRY and CDR2 is SYGVKD in the germline V gene. The CDR3 sequence is CAISDPTSGRNYNEQFF. Written as DNA, the CDR3 is TGTGCCATCAGTGACCCGACTAGCGGGAGAAACTACAATGAGCAGTTCTTC.

The chain employs TRBV18 and TRBJ1-2; no definite D call. Germline CDR1 is KGHSH and CDR2 is LQKENI. The CDR3 has 15 amino acids. The ends were cut back, 1 base at V and 3 bases at J, with 12 bases in the middle. CDR3 coding DNA: TGTGCCAGCTCACCACGGTCAGGCCCGGACTATGGCTACACCTTC. It yields the protein CASSPRSGPDYGYTF.

The chain links TRBV4-1 to TRBJ2-4, with TRBD2 matching 7 bases. The length of the CDR3 is 15 residues. J was trimmed by 7 bases and V by 1 base; bases with no gene match: 7. Germline assignment: CDR1 MGHRA and CDR2 YSYEKL. The CDR3 coding sequence is TGCGCCAGCAGCCAAGGGGAGGGACTCATCAACATTCAGTACTTC. This gives the protein CASSQGEGLINIQYF.

V gene TRBV5-5 combines with J gene TRBJ2-5, with D perhaps TRBD2 (6 bases). CDR1 SGHKS and CDR2 YYEKEE come from the germline V gene (reference sequence). Trimming shortened V by 4 bases and J by 0 bases, and 13 bases separated the two germline ends. CDR3 length: 15 residues. CDR3 residues: CASSVDGGYQETQYF. CDR3 DNA sequence: TGTGCCAGCAGCGTTGACGGGGGATACCAAGAGACCCAGTACTTC. The complete variable domain, with remaining parts taken from reference TRBV5-5 and TRBJ2-5, reads DAGVTQSPTHLIKTRGQQVTLRCSPISGHKSVSWYQQVLGQGPQFIFQYYEKEERGRGNFPDRFSARQFPNYSSELNVNALLLGDSALYLCASSVDGGYQETQYFGPGTRLLVL.

The J gene is TRBJ2-7, the V gene TRBV6-5, with 8 bases aligning to TRBD2. The CDR3 is made up of 14 amino acids. The ends lost 7 bases at V and 1 base at J; junction bases unmatched: 6. CDR1 and CDR2 (germline): MNHEY, SVGAGI. The CDR3 reads CASTRAGESYEQYF. The CDR3 DNA reads TGTGCCAGCACTAGAGCGGGGGAGTCCTACGAGCAGTACTTC.

The V and J genes are TRBV18 and TRBJ1-1, with D hard to call. The germline V and J ends were trimmed by 4 bases and 0 bases, with 12 bases remaining between them. The CDR3 has 15 amino acids. The germline V gene has CDR1 KGHSH and CDR2 LQKENI. The CDR3 reads CASSRRESLNTEAFF. The CDR3 region has the DNA TGTGCCAGCTCACGGAGGGAAAGCCTGAACACTGAAGCTTTCTTT.

The chain uses TRBV6-5 and TRBJ1-2; D remains unclear. V lost 0 bases to trimming and J lost 6 bases, with 14 bases between them. The CDR3 runs to 15 residues. CDR1 is MNHEY and CDR2 is SVGAGI in the germline V gene. The CDR3 nucleotides are TGTGCCAGCAGTTACTCGTTAGGTAGGGCGGATGGCTACACCTTC. Translation gives CASSYSLGRADGYTF.

The chain employs TRBV27 and TRBJ1-2; D not certain. The germline V and J ends were trimmed by 0 bases and 7 bases, with 12 bases remaining between them. CDR1 MNHEY and CDR2 SMNVEV come from the germline V gene (reference sequence). There are 14 residues in the CDR3. This CDR3 reads CASSLSSGLGGYTF. The CDR3 nucleotides read TGTGCCAGCAGTTTATCGTCCGGATTGGGTGGCTACACCTTC.

This chain uses TRBV5-1 with TRBJ1-4, with a weak D call TRBD1 (5 bases). This CDR3 comprises 13 residues. The V end lost 5 bases, the J end lost 7 bases, and 12 bases lay between the germline ends. Looked up from germline, CDR1 is SGHRS and CDR2 is YFSETQ. The DNA of the CDR3 is TGCGCCAGCAGACCCGACAGTTCTGAAAAACTGTTTTTT. This translates into CASRPDSSEKLFF.